The present T cell receptor (beta chain) was sequenced within a study of T cell repertoires in cytomegalovirus infection. Study at large: Public TCR beta signature analysis indicated the presence of both CMV infection and matching HLA type. General study findings and limits: HLA-C-restricted TCR beta clonotypes specific for CMV led the ex vivo response. Carriers of CMV and the relevant HLA type were discriminated by public TCR beta frequency.

This clonotype has only a few counts. Its antigen remains unknown. The germline gene is not matched at one end of the junction; a read error may be the cause. The V gene's germline CDR1 is MGHRA and CDR2 YSYEKL. This CDR3 region has 17 residues. A single record per CDR3 protein comes from TCRdb applying MiXCR to the reads. This sample has 630,000 or so distinct CDR3 sequences; less than 25% occur once, and the top ten carry roughly 8%. The sample comprised CD8+ T cells from PBMCs. The clonotype originates from a human donor in good health (CMV status not recorded). Some clones in this sample may be carry-over from other donors' samples. V gene TRBV4-1 combines with J gene TRBJ2-7; TRBD2 matches 14 bases. The CDR3 nucleotides are TGCGCCAGCAGCCCGGGACTAGCGGGGGACAGCTCCTACGCGCAGTACTTC. Amino acid sequence: CASSPGLAGDSSYAQYF.